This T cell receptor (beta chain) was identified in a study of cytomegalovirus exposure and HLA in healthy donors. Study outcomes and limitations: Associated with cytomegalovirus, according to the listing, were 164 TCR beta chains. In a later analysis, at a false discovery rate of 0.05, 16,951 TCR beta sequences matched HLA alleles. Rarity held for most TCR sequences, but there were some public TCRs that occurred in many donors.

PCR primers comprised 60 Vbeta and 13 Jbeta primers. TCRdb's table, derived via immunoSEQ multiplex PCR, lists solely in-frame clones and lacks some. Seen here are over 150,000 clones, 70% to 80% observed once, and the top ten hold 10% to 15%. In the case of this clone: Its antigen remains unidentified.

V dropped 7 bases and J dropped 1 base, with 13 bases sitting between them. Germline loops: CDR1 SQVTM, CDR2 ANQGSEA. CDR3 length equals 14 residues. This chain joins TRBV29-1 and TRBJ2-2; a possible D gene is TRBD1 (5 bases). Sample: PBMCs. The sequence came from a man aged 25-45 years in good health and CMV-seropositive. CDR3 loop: CSAAQGENTGELFF. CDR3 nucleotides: TGCAGCGCCGCCCAGGGTGAGAACACCGGGGAGCTGTTTTTT.